These 5 T cell receptor beta chains were sequenced from one sample in a study of response to subunit inactivated influenza vaccine. One entry per CDR3 protein results from TCRdb running MiXCR on the RT-PCR reads. The sample yields around 600,000 distinct CDR3 sequences, roughly 10% seen once. The sample was also linked to a second study, of T cells expressing NK-cell markers. From that paper: 5'RACE template switching built TCR beta cDNA with unique molecular identifiers.

Source: PBMCs from blood, taken on the day of vaccination. All receptors come from a middle-aged man who received an inactivated influenza vaccine.

This clonotype came up many times. The chain is built from TRBV5-5 and TRBJ2-1; perhaps TRBD1 as D (6 bases). This CDR3 region has 15 residues. Germline V CDR1 and CDR2: SGHKS, YYEKEE (reference sequence). Trimming took off 2 bases at V and 0 bases at J, with 9 bases between the two ends. CDR3 amino acids: CASSFDRSSYNEQFF. The CDR3 coding sequence is TGTGCCAGCAGCTTTGACAGGAGCTCCTACAATGAGCAGTTCTTC.

This clonotype has a handful of counts. At one end, the junction sequence differs from germline, possibly due to a read error. The chain recombines TRBV12-3 or TRBV12-4 with TRBJ1-4; 8 bases fit TRBD1. The CDR3 has 16 residues. CDR3 sequence: CASTRTGMKAFEKLFF. The CDR3 bases are TGTGCCAGCACCAGGACAGGGATGAAGGCATTTGAAAAACTTTTTTTT.

This clonotype appeared many times. The rearrangement links TRBV15 to TRBJ1-5; D unclear. The CDR3 runs to 14 residues. V lost 5 bases, J lost 6 bases, and 14 bases lay in between. CDR1 is LNHNV, CDR2 YYDKDF, per germline (reference sequence). CDR3 DNA: TGTGCCACCAGCTTTACTTTGATTCGTCAGCCCCAGCATTTT. Amino acids: CATSFTLIRQPQHF.

This clonotype was counted many times. The chain has TRBV5-1 and TRBJ2-2, with D uncertain. Germline V gives CDR1 SGHRS, CDR2 YFSETQ. The V and J ends lost 1 base and 1 base respectively, with 11 bases between them. This CDR3 is 16 amino acids long. The CDR3 coding sequence is TGCGCCAGCAGCTTGTCGTCGCAAGGGAACACCGGGGAGCTGTTTTTT. As protein: CASSLSSQGNTGELFF.

Many counts were recorded for this clonotype. The chain is built from TRBV20-1 and TRBJ1-5, with no clear D. Germline V gene lookup returns CDR1 DFQATT and CDR2 SNEGSKA (reference sequence). The CDR3 contains 14 residues. V lost 6 bases, J lost 0 bases, and 12 bases lay in between. The CDR3 sequence is CSARLPDSNQPQHF. In DNA form, the CDR3 reads TGCAGTGCCCGTCTACCGGATAGCAATCAGCCCCAGCATTTT.